These 21 T cell receptor beta chains share one sample of origin, sequenced in a study of blood T cell repertoires in COVID-19. Using immunoSEQ multiplex PCR, the repertoire was profiled, and TCRdb retains in-frame clones only, with some absent. The data hold some 300,000 clones, with roughly 89% observed a single time. Source material: PBMCs or T cells enriched from blood (not recorded which). The receptors stem from a woman in her forties or fifties who had been exposed to COVID-19.

V usage is TRBV7-9 and J usage is TRBJ2-7; TRBD1 aligns across 9 bases. The germline gives CDR1 SEHNR, CDR2 FQNEAQ (reference sequence). Trimming removed 6 bases from V and 4 bases from J; junction bases left unmatched: 7. This CDR3 has 14 residues. The CDR3: CASRPGTGPYEQYF. The DNA for the CDR3 is TGTGCCAGCAGGCCTGGGACAGGGCCATACGAGCAGTACTTC.

The chain links TRBV19 to TRBJ2-1; tentative D call: TRBD2 (5 bases). CDR1 LNHDA and CDR2 SQIVND come from the germline V gene (reference sequence). The CDR3 is 14 residues long. V gave up 5 bases and J gave up 2 bases, with 10 bases separating them. CDR3 bases: TGTGCCAGTAGTGGAGGACGGACCTACAATGAGCAGTTCTTC. Its translation: CASSGGRTYNEQFF. The full variable domain, in which reference TRBV19 and TRBJ2-1 provide the parts outside the CDR3, is DGGITQSPKYLFRKEGQNVTLSCEQNLNHDAMYWYRQDPGQGLRLIYYSQIVNDFQKGDIAEGYSVSREKKESFPLTVTSAQKNPTAFYLCASSGGRTYNEQFFGPGTRLTVL.

This chain uses TRBV10-3 with TRBJ2-1; tentatively, D is TRBD1 (6 bases). This CDR3 comprises 13 residues. Germline V lookup: CDR1 ENHRY, CDR2 SYGVKD. V dropped 1 base and J dropped 9 bases, with 10 bases sitting between them. CDR3 sequence: CAISELQGTEQFF. In DNA, the CDR3 is TGTGCCATCAGTGAGTTACAGGGCACTGAGCAGTTCTTC.

The gene calls are TRBV5-6 and TRBJ1-2; 7 positions agree with TRBD1. After removal of 4 bases from V and 3 bases from J, the junction contained 9 bases not matched to a gene. This CDR3 is built from 15 residues. Germline-derived CDR1 and CDR2 are SGHDT and YYEEEE. CDR3 in amino acids: CASSGRDRFDYGYTF. The CDR3 DNA reads TGTGCCAGCAGCGGCCGGGACAGATTTGACTATGGCTACACCTTC.

This rearrangement joins TRBV30 to TRBJ2-1, with 12 bases matching TRBD2. Per the germline V gene, CDR1 is GTSNPN and CDR2 is SVGIG (reference sequence). With V trimmed by 8 bases and J by 7 bases, 9 bases remained unmatched. The CDR3 has 14 amino acids. DNA of the CDR3: TGTGCCACCTCTAGCGGGGGGGCGTTTAATGAGCAGTTCTTC. Translation: CATSSGGAFNEQFF.

The rearrangement links TRBV29-1 to TRBJ2-3, with D perhaps matching TRBD1 (6 bases). Trimming took off 7 bases at V and 7 bases at J, with 15 bases between the two ends. From germline, CDR1 is SQVTM and CDR2 ANQGSEA. CDR3 length: 12 residues. The CDR3 DNA follows: TGCAGCGGCATGGACAGTCTATATACGCAGTATTTT. Translating gives CSGMDSLYTQYF.

The chain carries TRBV6-5 and TRBJ2-1, with 11 bases fitting TRBD2. This CDR3 has 15 residues. In germline, CDR1 is MNHEY, CDR2 SVGAGI. V gave up 6 bases and J gave up 6 bases; unmatched junction bases: 7. CDR3 nucleotides: TGTGCCAGCAGGCCTAGCGGGGGGACCCGCAATGAGCAGTTCTTC. Residues: CASRPSGGTRNEQFF.

The V gene is TRBV25-1, the J gene TRBJ1-5, with TRBD1 matching 10 bases. Unmatched junction bases numbered 5, after V lost 4 bases and J lost 5 bases. CDR3 length equals 15 residues. Germline V gene sequence: CDR1 MGHDK, CDR2 SYGVNS. The CDR3 region is CASSGAGTGDQPQHF. The CDR3, as DNA: TGTGCCAGCAGTGGTGCTGGGACAGGGGATCAGCCCCAGCATTTT.

The chain combines TRBV2 with TRBJ2-7; no clear D. This CDR3 region has 13 residues. Between the trimmed V and J ends, which lost 2 bases and 7 bases, there was a span of 12 bases. Germline V gene sequence: CDR1 SNHLY, CDR2 FYNNEI. This CDR3 reads CASSESLPGEQYF. CDR3 coding DNA: TGTGCCAGCAGTGAATCCCTGCCCGGGGAGCAGTACTTC.

The chain links TRBV5-1 to TRBJ2-4; 7 bases align to TRBD2. The germline V gene encodes CDR1 SGHRS and CDR2 YFSETQ. After removal of 3 bases from V and 0 bases from J, the junction contained 6 bases not matched to a gene. This CDR3 has 16 residues. CDR3 nucleotide sequence: TGCGCCAGCAGCTCGGGACTACCCCTAGCCAAAAACATTCAGTACTTC. Its protein product is CASSSGLPLAKNIQYF.

The V gene is TRBV3-1 (or the pseudogene TRBV3-2), the J gene TRBJ1-3, with D possibly matching TRBD1 (5 bases). The germline gives CDR1 LGHDT, CDR2 YNNKEL (reference sequence). CDR3 size: 15 residues. V shed 2 bases and J shed 4 bases, with 12 bases lying between them. CDR3: CASSQTSGGGNTIYF. The DNA of the CDR3 is TGTGCCAGCAGCCAAACCTCGGGGGGGGGAAACACCATATATTTT.

This chain joins TRBV2 and TRBJ1-2; no definite D call. Germline V lookup: CDR1 SNHLY, CDR2 FYNNEI. V was pared by 8 bases and J by 0 bases, with 19 bases between. CDR3 length: 16 residues. Written as DNA, the CDR3 is TGTGCCAGCGCCCTCCTTAGGGCCGGGGCTAACTATGGCTACACCTTC. The encoded protein is CASALLRAGANYGYTF. Combining the CDR3 with reference TRBV2 and TRBJ1-2 gives the whole variable domain EPEVTQTPSHQVTQMGQEVILRCVPISNHLYFYWYRQILGQKVEFLVSFYNNEISEKSEIFDDQFSVERPDGSNFTLKIRSTKLEDSAMYFCASALLRAGANYGYTFGSGTRLTVV.

The CDR3 here is CASSHFSGGNYGYTF. CDR3 sequence (DNA): TGTGCCAGCAGCCACTTTTCAGGTGGCAACTATGGCTACACCTTC. The chain uses TRBV5-5 and TRBJ1-2; D not resolved. From germline, CDR1 is SGHKS and CDR2 YYEKEE (reference sequence). There are 15 residues in the CDR3. V was cut by 4 bases and J by 2 bases, with 15 bases left in between.

The chain couples TRBV7-6 to TRBJ2-5; 7 bases match TRBD1. V was clipped by 0 bases and J by 5 bases; unmatched bases: 3. CDR3 length: 14 residues. Germline V lookup: CDR1 SGHVS, CDR2 FNYEAQ. CDR3: CASSLALQGETQYF. Here the CDR3 DNA reads TGTGCCAGCAGCTTAGCGCTACAGGGGGAGACCCAGTACTTC. Complete variable domain (other parts from reference TRBV7-6 and TRBJ2-5): GAGVSQSPRYKVTKRGQDVALRCDPISGHVSLYWYRQALGQGPEFLTYFNYEAQQDKSGLPNDRFSAERPEGSISTLTIQRTEQRDSAMYRCASSLALQGETQYFGPGTRLLVL.

The chain couples TRBV5-6 to TRBJ1-6; D unclear. The CDR3 runs to 17 residues. Trimming stripped 2 bases from V and 5 bases from J, with 17 bases between. Per the germline V gene, CDR1 is SGHDT and CDR2 is YYEEEE. The CDR3 bases are TGTGCCAGCAGCTTCATCTACGAGGGCTCGGATAATTCACCCCTCCACTTT. This codes for CASSFIYEGSDNSPLHF.

The chain carries TRBV6-5 and TRBJ2-7; 12 nucleotides align to TRBD2. Germline V gives CDR1 MNHEY, CDR2 SVGAGI. J gave up 4 bases and V 2 bases, and 6 bases lay outside the gene matches. This CDR3 region has 16 residues. The CDR3 loop reads CASSYGSSGGVYEQYF. The DNA of the CDR3 is TGTGCCAGCAGTTACGGGTCTAGCGGGGGGGTGTACGAGCAGTACTTC.

V gene TRBV12-3 or TRBV12-4 combines with J gene TRBJ1-5; D gene ambiguous. This CDR3 is built from 13 residues. V was pared by 7 bases and J by 7 bases, with 14 bases between. In DNA form, the CDR3 reads TGTGCCAGCACCCTTCACGCGGAACAGCCCCAGCATTTT. Protein: CASTLHAEQPQHF.

J is TRBJ2-1 and V is TRBV15; possibly TRBD1 for D (5 bases). Germline V lookup: CDR1 LNHNV, CDR2 YYDKDF (reference sequence). V lost 0 bases, J lost 8 bases, and 23 bases lay in between. The CDR3 sequence is 18 residues long. CDR3: CATSRDGVFLRGTDEQFF. The CDR3 region has the DNA TGTGCCACCAGCAGAGATGGTGTGTTTTTAAGGGGTACGGATGAGCAGTTCTTC.

The chain combines TRBV19 with TRBJ2-1, with 12 bases that match TRBD1. Trimming at V came to 8 bases and at J to 7 bases, leaving 9 bases not matched to a gene. CDR3 length equals 15 residues. In germline, CDR1 is LNHDA, CDR2 SQIVND (reference sequence). This CDR3 reads CASQRGDRGLNEQFF. As DNA, the CDR3 is TGTGCCAGTCAACGCGGGGACAGGGGGCTGAATGAGCAGTTCTTC. The complete variable domain, with remaining parts taken from reference TRBV19 and TRBJ2-1, reads DGGITQSPKYLFRKEGQNVTLSCEQNLNHDAMYWYRQDPGQGLRLIYYSQIVNDFQKGDIAEGYSVSREKKESFPLTVTSAQKNPTAFYLCASQRGDRGLNEQFFGPGTRLTVL.

The chain couples TRBV4-2 to TRBJ1-2; D possibly corresponds to TRBD1 (5 bases). V was shortened by 1 base and J by 3 bases, with 9 bases between the two germline ends. This CDR3 is 14 amino acids long. CDR1 and CDR2 (germline): LGHNA, YNFKEQ. Written as DNA, the CDR3 is TGTGCCAGCAGCCAAGGGCAGGGCCACTATGGCTACACCTTC. It translates to CASSQGQGHYGYTF.

In this sample, this clone turned up once. This chain uses TRBV2 with TRBJ1-2; D gene uncertain. This CDR3 has 18 amino acids. The ends were cut back, 7 bases at V and 0 bases at J, with 24 bases in the middle. Looked up from germline, CDR1 is SNHLY and CDR2 is FYNNEI. The CDR3 sequence: CASIPTAADLPANYGYTF. The CDR3 region has the DNA TGTGCCAGCATCCCCACGGCGGCAGATCTTCCGGCTAACTATGGCTACACCTTC.